The clone carrying this TCR beta chain was counted between two and nine times. What it recognizes is unknown. Trimming shortened V by 6 bases and J by 6 bases, and 16 bases separated the two germline ends. The CDR3 extends over 14 amino acids. Germline V gives CDR1 SEHNR, CDR2 FQNEAQ (reference sequence). The data were taken from a study of T-cell memory formation after mild COVID-19. Overall study results and limits: The pre-infection memory compartment contained some responding clones, suggesting cross-reactive memory joined. CD4+ contracting clones lay mainly in CM and EM, CD8+ ones in EMRA.

TCRdb ran MiXCR on the 5' RACE reads and lists one entry per CDR3 protein. The sample holds approximately 150,000 distinct CDR3 sequences; 14% are singletons and the top ten take 13% to 15%. The source is an adult woman who had mild COVID-19 (a few samples of this study predate the infection). Cell type and time point are not known. The sequenced sample consisted of PBMCs or a T cell subset sorted from them (not recorded which). The V gene is TRBV7-9, the J gene TRBJ2-3, with D possibly being TRBD1 or TRBD2 (5 bases each). The CDR3 protein is CASSLMGVLDTQYF. DNA of the CDR3: TGTGCCAGCAGTCTGATGGGGGTTTTGGATACGCAGTATTTT.